This TCR beta chain originates from a study of T cells after yellow fever vaccination. Study-level background: Fractions with few cells were prepared using SMART-Seq v4 Ultra Low Input. Study-level findings and limits: Researchers noted that a small share of clonotypes showed up in both CD4 and CD8 compartments. The booster saw the reappearance of most primary-vaccination clones (approximately 97% CD4, 80% to 90% CD8).

This clonotype was detected ten times or more. What it recognizes is unknown. TCRdb recomputed calls from the 5' RACE reads with MiXCR, one row per CDR3 protein. The sample lists about 340,000 distinct CDR3 sequences; 3% to 4.5% were seen once. The germline CDR1 and CDR2 sequences are LNHDA and SQIVND (reference sequence). The CDR3 sequence is 14 residues long. V gave up 4 bases and J gave up 0 bases; unmatched junction bases: 2. Sample: PBMCs, taken 5 days after the yellow fever booster vaccination. The origin of this receptor is a man aged 18 to 30 who received the YFV17D yellow fever vaccine. The chain employs TRBV19 and TRBJ2-7; 8 nucleotides line up with TRBD2. CDR3 DNA: TGTGCCAGTAGTAGTAGCGGGGCCTCCTACGAGCAGTACTTC. This encodes CASSSSGASYEQYF.